This TCR beta chain is from a study of vaccination and CD4 T cells after COVID-19. Treatment denoted: approximately nine-day PBMC culture with coronavirus spike peptide pools or control peptides (ViraFEST assay). Gathering of the CD4+ T cells, from the unexposed donor, took place before the COVID-19 pandemic (2011-2018). Before TCRs were sequenced, ViraFEST expanded antigen-specific T cells with peptide pools. Sequenced with the Oncomine TCR Beta short-read assay was DNA taken from cultured CD4+ T cells. Genomic DNA was extracted from cultured CD4+ T cells. A single record per CDR3 protein comes from TCRdb applying MiXCR to the PCR reads. Of about 9,400 distinct CDR3 sequences in the sample, approximately 31% were seen once. Points on this clonotype: Its antigen is unidentified.

CDR3 length: 15 residues. The germline CDR1 and CDR2 sequences are MNHEY and SMNVEV (reference sequence). Trimming cost V 5 bases and J 3 bases, with 17 bases left between them. This rearrangement joins TRBV27 to TRBJ2-7; D might be TRBD2 (5 bases). The sample taken for sequencing was CD4+ T cells from blood, cultured in vitro. The TCR comes from a human donor in good health. The CDR3 sequence is CASSARLGVGYEQYF. Written as DNA, the CDR3 is TGTGCCAGCAGTGCCCGACTCGGGGTTGGCTACGAGCAGTACTTC.